Listed below are T cell receptor beta chains from one sample, sequenced in a study of T cells in localized non-small cell lung cancer. Data came from immunoSEQ multiplex PCR; TCRdb stores just in-frame clones and leaves some out. The sample includes around 140,000 clones, around 90% of them seen just once. Sequencing was performed on peripheral blood, taken before any cancer treatment. Receptors originate from an older female donor with stage I lung adenocarcinoma. Both conserved end residues are part of each CDR3. The D gene is left open where the match is weak. Clone size is not always given. Where it is, it says once, few, many or a class for expanded clones.

>.|TRBJ2-1|.|TRBV18
TGTGCCAGCTCACCCCCCGGGGGGCCGGGGAATGAGCAGTTCTTC
CASSPPGGPGNEQFF
>.|TRBJ1-1|.|TRBV7-9
TGTGCCAGCAGCCCGACGCTGAACACTGAAGCTTTCTTT
CASSPTLNTEAFF
>.|TRBJ1-5|.|TRBV29-1
TGCAGCGGAAATAACTCGAAGCAGCCCCAGCATTTT
CSGNNSKQPQHF
>.|TRBJ2-2|.|TRBV4-1
TGCGCCAGCAGCCAAGCGGGTGGTCCGAACACCGGGGAGCTGTTTTTT
CASSQAGGPNTGELFF
>.|TRBJ1-2|TRBD1|TRBV5-1
TGCGCCAGCAGCGAGGACAGGCGGTTTGGCTACACCTTC
CASSEDRRFGYTF
>few|TRBJ2-3|TRBD2|TRBV5-8
TGTGCCAGCAGCTTGACGACTAGCACTCTTGCGTATACGCAGTATTTT
CASSLTTSTLAYTQYF
>.|TRBJ1-3|TRBD1|TRBV19
TGTGCCAGTAGTAGGCCCCGGACAGGGGAAAACACCATATATTTT
CASSRPRTGENTIYF
>.|TRBJ2-5|TRBD2|TRBV9
TGTGCCAGCAGCGAGAATAGCGGGAGAGAGACCCAGTACTTC
CASSENSGRETQYF
>.|TRBJ1-2|.|TRBV11-2
TGTGCCACCAGTTCTGGTGGGACCAACTATGGCTACACCTTC
CATSSGGTNYGYTF
>.|TRBJ2-2|.|TRBV7-5
TGTGCCAGAAGCCCAGGGGGAGGGAAGAACACCGGGGAGCTGTTTTTT
CARSPGGGKNTGELFF
>.|TRBJ1-2|TRBD1|TRBV6-6
TGTGCCAGCAGTTTGCAGGGACAGGGATCCTATGGCTACACCTTC
CASSLQGQGSYGYTF
>.|TRBJ2-3|.|TRBV27
TGTGCCAGCAGTCCCGATAGCACAGATACGCAGTATTTT
CASSPDSTDTQYF
>.|TRBJ2-7|TRBD2|TRBV28
TGTGCCAGCAGCCGCCGGACTAGCGGGAGCCACGAGCAGTACTTC
CASSRRTSGSHEQYF
>.|TRBJ2-4|TRBD2|TRBV5-1
TGCGCCAGCAGCCCGGGACTAGCGGGAGGGCCCGAGGCGGTCATTCAGTACTTC
CASSPGLAGGPEAVIQYF
>once|TRBJ2-1|TRBD2|TRBV2
TGTGCCAGCAGTGGTCCGATCCAAACGGGGGGAGTAGCGGGATCTATCTACAATGAGCAGTTCTTC
CASSGPIQTGGVAGSIYNEQFF
>.|TRBJ2-7|.|TRBV27
TGTGCCAGCAGTTTATGGGGTTCTCACGAGCAGTACTTC
CASSLWGSHEQYF
>.|TRBJ2-1|TRBD2|TRBV5-1
TGCGCCAGCGGAACGACTAGCGGGAGGTATGAGCAGTTCTTC
CASGTTSGRYEQFF
>.|TRBJ1-3|.|TRBV6-6
TGTGCCAGCAGTTACGGGGCGGCTGGAAACACCATATATTTT
CASSYGAAGNTIYF
>.|TRBJ2-2|TRBD1|TRBV7-9
TGTGCCAGCAGCTTCCAGGGGGCAGGCACCGGGGAGCTGTTTTTT
CASSFQGAGTGELFF
>.|TRBJ2-7|.|TRBV18
TGTGCCAGCTCACGGCCGACCTACGAGCAGTACTTC
CASSRPTYEQYF
>.|TRBJ1-5|.|TRBV5-3
TGTGCCAGAAGCTTGAGCGGGATTGGGAATCAGCCCCAGCATTTT
CARSLSGIGNQPQHF
>.|TRBJ2-1|.|TRBV11-2
TGTGCCAGCAGCTTAGACTCGATGGGTGAGCAGTTCTTC
CASSLDSMGEQFF
>once|TRBJ1-5|.|TRBV5-6
TGTGCCAGCAGCGGGGGGCCAAGTGGGAATCAGCCCCAGCATTTT
CASSGGPSGNQPQHF
>.|TRBJ2-7|.|TRBV5-1
TGCGCCAGCAGCAGGACGGGAGCGGGCTACGAGCAGTACTTC
CASSRTGAGYEQYF
>.|TRBJ1-1|.|TRBV5-8
TGTGCCAGCAGCTTGGTCCGGGGGGGTACTGAAGCTTTCTTT
CASSLVRGGTEAFF
>.|TRBJ1-2|.|TRBV28
TGTGCCAGCAGTAAAGCCGGGGCAGACTATGGCTACACCTTC
CASSKAGADYGYTF
>.|TRBJ1-2|.|TRBV29-1
TGCAGCGTTGGCAGGGCGAGACATGGCTACACCTTC
CSVGRARHGYTF
>once|TRBJ1-2|TRBD1|TRBV18
TGTGCCAGCTCACCGGGACAGGGCGGCTATGGCTACACCTTC
CASSPGQGGYGYTF
>.|TRBJ2-3|.|TRBV21-1
.
CASSKVGSGTDTQYF
>.|TRBJ2-7|.|TRBV28
TGTGCCAGCAGTTTCATCGGACAGAAAACCTACGAGCAGTACTTC
CASSFIGQKTYEQYF
>.|TRBJ2-6|.|TRBV27
TGTGCCAGCAGTTTATGGGGCTCTGGGGCCAACGTCCTGACTTTC
CASSLWGSGANVLTF
>.|TRBJ2-1|.|TRBV30
TGTGCCTGGACCTCCGGGGGAGGTTTCGGTGAGCAGTTCTTC
CAWTSGGGFGEQFF
>.|TRBJ2-2|.|TRBV9
TGTGCCAGCAGCGTAAGCACCGGGGAGCTGTTTTTT
CASSVSTGELFF
>few|TRBJ2-3|.|TRBV25-1
TGTGCCAGCAGTGATCTTGGTTTCACAGATACGCAGTATTTT
CASSDLGFTDTQYF
>.|TRBJ2-2|TRBD1|TRBV9
TGTGCCAGCAGCGAGCCAGGACAGGGGGCGGGAGGGGAGCTGTTTTTT
CASSEPGQGAGGELFF
>.|TRBJ2-6|.|TRBV6-1
TGTGCCAGCAGTGGACGGGAGATTGTTTATGCGGCTTTC
CASSGREIVYAAF
>.|TRBJ2-1|TRBD2|TRBV18
TGTGCCAGCTCATCCAGCGGGAGCTCCTACAATGAGCAGTTCTTC
CASSSSGSSYNEQFF
>.|TRBJ1-5|.|TRBV5-4
TGTGCCAGCAGCTTGGACAGAAGTCAGCCCCAGCATTTT
CASSLDRSQPQHF
>.|TRBJ2-1|.|TRBV11-2
TGTGCCAGCAGCTTTCTCTCTACCCGCTCCTACAATGAGCAGTTCTTC
CASSFLSTRSYNEQFF
>.|TRBJ2-3|.|TRBV11-2
TGTGCCAGCAGCTATGGGGATACGCAGTATTTT
CASSYGDTQYF
>.|TRBJ2-7|TRBD1|TRBV28
TGTGCCAGCAGAAGACAGGGGATTTCCTACGAGCAGTACTTC
CASRRQGISYEQYF
>.|TRBJ1-1|.|TRBV18
TGTGCCAGTATTCATAACTCTTACACTGAAGCTTTCTTT
CASIHNSYTEAFF
>.|TRBJ2-1|.|TRBV7-9
TGTGCCAGCAGCTTAGGGCAGGGCCCCTACAATGAGCAGTTCTTC
CASSLGQGPYNEQFF
>.|TRBJ2-5|TRBD1|TRBV11-2
TGTGCCAGCAGCTTGGGGGTCCAGGGGGACGTTCAAGAGACCCAGTACTTC
CASSLGVQGDVQETQYF
>.|TRBJ2-5|TRBD2|TRBV29-1
TGCAGCGTTGTACTAGCGGGGGCCAATCTGCCCCAGTACTTC
CSVVLAGANLPQYF
>.|TRBJ1-3|.|TRBV7-2
TGTGCCAGCAGCTTAGGTCAGGGAAACACCATATATTTT
CASSLGQGNTIYF
>.|TRBJ1-2|.|TRBV6-5
TGTGCCAGCAGTTACTCGATCGGGAGGCGAGATGGCTACACCTTC
CASSYSIGRRDGYTF
>.|TRBJ2-7|TRBD1|TRBV18
TGTGCCAGCTCACAGGGGACAGCCTCCTACGAGCAGTACTTC
CASSQGTASYEQYF
>.|TRBJ2-2|.|TRBV9
TGTGCCAGCAGCGTAGTCCCAGGACTTACCGGGGAGCTGTTTTTT
CASSVVPGLTGELFF
>.|TRBJ2-2|TRBD1|TRBV9
TGTGCCAGCAGTCCCCATCCGGGACAGGGGTCCTTGAACACCGGGGAGCTGTTTTTT
CASSPHPGQGSLNTGELFF
>.|TRBJ1-2|.|TRBV19
TGTGCCAGCAGATCAGTAGAATATGGCTACACCTTC
CASRSVEYGYTF
>.|TRBJ1-1|TRBD1|TRBV28
TGTGCCAGCAAATCAGGGGGAATATTTGAAGCTTTCTTT
CASKSGGIFEAFF
>.|TRBJ2-1|.|TRBV7-2
TGTGCCAGCAGCTCCGGCAGGGTCTACAATGAGCAGTTCTTC
CASSSGRVYNEQFF
>.|TRBJ2-7|.|TRBV6-6
TGTGCCAGCAGTAATCGGGACCTCGCCTACGAGCAGTACTTC
CASSNRDLAYEQYF
>few|TRBJ2-5|.|TRBV5-6
TGTGCCAGCAGCTTGGGAGAAGGGCGCTTGGGACGGGCCCAGTACTTC
CASSLGEGRLGRAQYF
>.|TRBJ2-1|TRBD2|TRBV4-1
TGCGCCAGCAGCCAACAACTAGCGGAGCTATACAATGAGCAGTTCTTC
CASSQQLAELYNEQFF
>.|TRBJ1-6|TRBD1|TRBV6-6
TGTGCCAGCAGGGGACAGCTGGGAAATTCACCCCTCCACTTT
CASRGQLGNSPLHF
>.|TRBJ1-1|.|TRBV5-1
TGCGCCAGCAGCTTGGAACTTCCAGATGGGGCTTTCTTT
CASSLELPDGAFF